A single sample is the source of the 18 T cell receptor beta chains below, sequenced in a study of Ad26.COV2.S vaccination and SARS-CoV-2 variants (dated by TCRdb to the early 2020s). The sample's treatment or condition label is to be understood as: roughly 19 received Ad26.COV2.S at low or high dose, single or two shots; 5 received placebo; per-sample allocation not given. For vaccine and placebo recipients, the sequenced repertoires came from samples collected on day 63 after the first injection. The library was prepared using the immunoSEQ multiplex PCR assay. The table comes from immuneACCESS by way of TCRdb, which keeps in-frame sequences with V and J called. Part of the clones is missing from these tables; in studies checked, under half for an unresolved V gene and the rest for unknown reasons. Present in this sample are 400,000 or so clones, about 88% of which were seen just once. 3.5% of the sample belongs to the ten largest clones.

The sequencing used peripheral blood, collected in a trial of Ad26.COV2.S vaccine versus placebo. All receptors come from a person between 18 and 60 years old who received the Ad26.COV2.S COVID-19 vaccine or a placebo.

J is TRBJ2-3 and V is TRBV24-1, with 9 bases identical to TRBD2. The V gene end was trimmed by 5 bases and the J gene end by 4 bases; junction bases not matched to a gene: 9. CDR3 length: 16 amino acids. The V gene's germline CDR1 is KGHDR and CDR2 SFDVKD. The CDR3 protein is CATSGTGTSQPDTQYF. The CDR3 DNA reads TGTGCCACCAGTGGGACCGGGACTAGCCAGCCAGATACGCAGTATTTT.

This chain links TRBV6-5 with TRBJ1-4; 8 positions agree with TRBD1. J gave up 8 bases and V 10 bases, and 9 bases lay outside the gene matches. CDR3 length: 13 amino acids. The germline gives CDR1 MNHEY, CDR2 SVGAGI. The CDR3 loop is CAIWTGRNEKLFF. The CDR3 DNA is TGTGCCATCTGGACAGGGCGAAACGAAAAACTGTTTTTT.

The CDR3 protein is CASRTGGGGYTF. CDR3 in DNA: TGTGCCAGCAGGACAGGGGGAGGTGGCTACACCTTC. The chain carries TRBV12-3 or TRBV12-4 and TRBJ1-2; 9 nucleotides match TRBD1. After removal of 6 bases from V and 7 bases from J, the junction contained 3 bases not matched to a gene. This CDR3 contains 12 residues.

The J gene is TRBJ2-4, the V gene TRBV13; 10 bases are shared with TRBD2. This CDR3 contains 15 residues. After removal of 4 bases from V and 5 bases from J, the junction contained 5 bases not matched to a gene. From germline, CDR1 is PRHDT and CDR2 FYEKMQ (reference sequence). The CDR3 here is CASSSRTSGQNIQYF. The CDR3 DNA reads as TGTGCCAGCAGCTCCCGGACTAGCGGCCAAAACATTCAGTACTTC.

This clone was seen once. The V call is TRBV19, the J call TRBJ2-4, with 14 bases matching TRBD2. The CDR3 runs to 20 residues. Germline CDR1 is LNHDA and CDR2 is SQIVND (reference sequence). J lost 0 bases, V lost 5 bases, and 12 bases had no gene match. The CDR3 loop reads CASSSRTSGGTYEAKNIQYF. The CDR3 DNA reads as TGTGCCAGTAGTTCTCGGACTAGCGGGGGGACCTACGAAGCCAAAAACATTCAGTACTTC. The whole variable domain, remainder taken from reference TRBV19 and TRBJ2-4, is DGGITQSPKYLFRKEGQNVTLSCEQNLNHDAMYWYRQDPGQGLRLIYYSQIVNDFQKGDIAEGYSVSREKKESFPLTVTSAQKNPTAFYLCASSSRTSGGTYEAKNIQYFGAGTRLSVL.

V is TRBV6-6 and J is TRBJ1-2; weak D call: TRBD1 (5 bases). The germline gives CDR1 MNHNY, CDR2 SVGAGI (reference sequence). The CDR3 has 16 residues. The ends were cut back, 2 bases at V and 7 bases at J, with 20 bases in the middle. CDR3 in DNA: TGTGCCAGCAGTTACCCCTCCTTCCGAGGGGCGCCTGGCTACACCTTC. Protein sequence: CASSYPSFRGAPGYTF.

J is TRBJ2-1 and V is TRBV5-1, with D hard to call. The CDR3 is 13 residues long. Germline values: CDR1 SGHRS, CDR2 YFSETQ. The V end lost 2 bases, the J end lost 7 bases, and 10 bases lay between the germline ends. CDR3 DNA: TGCGCCAGCAGCTTCTCAGATGGTAATGAGCAGTTCTTC. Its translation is CASSFSDGNEQFF.

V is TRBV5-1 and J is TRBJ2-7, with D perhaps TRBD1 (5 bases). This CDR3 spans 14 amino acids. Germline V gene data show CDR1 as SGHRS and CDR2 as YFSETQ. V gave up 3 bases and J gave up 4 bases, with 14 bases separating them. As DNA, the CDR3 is TGCGCCAGCAGCTACCAGGGATCAAATTACGAGCAGTACTTC. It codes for CASSYQGSNYEQYF.

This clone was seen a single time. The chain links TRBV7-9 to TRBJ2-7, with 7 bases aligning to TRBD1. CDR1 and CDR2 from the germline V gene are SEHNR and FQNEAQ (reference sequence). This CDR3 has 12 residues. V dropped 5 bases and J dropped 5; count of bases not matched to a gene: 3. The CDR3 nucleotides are TGTGCCAGCAGCCCCACAGGGGACGAGCAGTACTTC. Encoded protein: CASSPTGDEQYF.

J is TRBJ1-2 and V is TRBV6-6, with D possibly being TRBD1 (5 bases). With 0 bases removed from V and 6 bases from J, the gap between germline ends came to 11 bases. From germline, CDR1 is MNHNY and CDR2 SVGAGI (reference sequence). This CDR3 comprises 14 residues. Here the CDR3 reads CASSYSGERDGYTF. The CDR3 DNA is TGTGCCAGCAGTTACTCAGGGGAAAGGGATGGCTACACCTTC.

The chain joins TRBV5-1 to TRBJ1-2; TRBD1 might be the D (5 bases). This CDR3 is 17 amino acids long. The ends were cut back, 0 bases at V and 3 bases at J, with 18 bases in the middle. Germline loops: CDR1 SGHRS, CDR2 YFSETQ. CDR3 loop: CASSLAVGAGNDYGYTF. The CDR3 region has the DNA TGCGCCAGCAGCTTGGCCGTGGGAGCAGGGAACGACTATGGCTACACCTTC. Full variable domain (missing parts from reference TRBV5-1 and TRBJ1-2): KAGVTQTPRYLIKTRGQQVTLSCSPISGHRSVSWYQQTPGQGLQFLFEYFSETQRNKGNFPGRFSGRQFSNSRSEMNVSTLELGDSALYLCASSLAVGAGNDYGYTFGSGTRLTVV.

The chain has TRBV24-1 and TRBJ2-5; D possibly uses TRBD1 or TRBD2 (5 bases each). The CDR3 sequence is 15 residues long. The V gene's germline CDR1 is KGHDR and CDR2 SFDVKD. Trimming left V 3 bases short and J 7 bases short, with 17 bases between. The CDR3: CATSDKDRGRGTQYF. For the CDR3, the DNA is TGTGCCACCAGTGATAAAGACAGAGGACGGGGGACCCAGTACTTC.

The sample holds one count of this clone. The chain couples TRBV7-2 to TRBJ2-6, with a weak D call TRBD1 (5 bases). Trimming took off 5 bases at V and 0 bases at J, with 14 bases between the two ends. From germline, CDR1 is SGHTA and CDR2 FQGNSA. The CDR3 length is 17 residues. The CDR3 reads CASSPQGASSGANVLTF. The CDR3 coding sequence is TGTGCCAGCAGCCCCCAGGGTGCGAGCTCTGGGGCCAACGTCCTGACTTTC.

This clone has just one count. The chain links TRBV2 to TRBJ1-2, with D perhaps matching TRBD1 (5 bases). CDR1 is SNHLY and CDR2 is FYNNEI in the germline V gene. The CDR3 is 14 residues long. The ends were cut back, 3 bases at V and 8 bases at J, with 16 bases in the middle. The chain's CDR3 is CASSDTPGAGGYTF. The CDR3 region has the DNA TGTGCCAGCAGTGATACGCCTGGGGCCGGGGGCTACACCTTC.

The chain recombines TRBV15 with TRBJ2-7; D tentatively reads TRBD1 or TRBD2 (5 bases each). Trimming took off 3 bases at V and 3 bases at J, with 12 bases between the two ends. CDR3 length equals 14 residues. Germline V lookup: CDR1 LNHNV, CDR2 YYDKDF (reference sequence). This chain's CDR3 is CATSRGTDDYEQYF. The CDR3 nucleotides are TGTGCCACCAGCAGGGGGACCGACGACTACGAGCAGTACTTC.

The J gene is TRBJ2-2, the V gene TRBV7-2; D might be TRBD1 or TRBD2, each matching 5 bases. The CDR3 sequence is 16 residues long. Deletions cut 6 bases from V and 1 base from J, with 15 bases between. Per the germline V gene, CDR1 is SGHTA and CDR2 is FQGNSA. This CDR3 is CASRRPGPLNTGELFF. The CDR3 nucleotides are TGTGCCAGCAGACGTCCGGGACCTCTGAACACCGGGGAGCTGTTTTTT.

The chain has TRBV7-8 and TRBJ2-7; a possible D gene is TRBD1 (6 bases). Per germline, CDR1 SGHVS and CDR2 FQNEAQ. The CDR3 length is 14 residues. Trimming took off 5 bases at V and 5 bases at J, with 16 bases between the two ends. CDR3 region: CASSPHGQGNEQYF. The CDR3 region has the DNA TGTGCCAGCAGCCCCCACGGGCAGGGGAACGAGCAGTACTTC.

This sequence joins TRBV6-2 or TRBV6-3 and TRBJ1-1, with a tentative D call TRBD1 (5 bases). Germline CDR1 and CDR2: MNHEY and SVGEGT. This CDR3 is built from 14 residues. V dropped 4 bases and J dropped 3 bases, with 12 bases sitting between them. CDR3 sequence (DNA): TGTGCCAGCAGTTGGCGAGGGGCGGACACTGAAGCTTTCTTT. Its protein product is CASSWRGADTEAFF.